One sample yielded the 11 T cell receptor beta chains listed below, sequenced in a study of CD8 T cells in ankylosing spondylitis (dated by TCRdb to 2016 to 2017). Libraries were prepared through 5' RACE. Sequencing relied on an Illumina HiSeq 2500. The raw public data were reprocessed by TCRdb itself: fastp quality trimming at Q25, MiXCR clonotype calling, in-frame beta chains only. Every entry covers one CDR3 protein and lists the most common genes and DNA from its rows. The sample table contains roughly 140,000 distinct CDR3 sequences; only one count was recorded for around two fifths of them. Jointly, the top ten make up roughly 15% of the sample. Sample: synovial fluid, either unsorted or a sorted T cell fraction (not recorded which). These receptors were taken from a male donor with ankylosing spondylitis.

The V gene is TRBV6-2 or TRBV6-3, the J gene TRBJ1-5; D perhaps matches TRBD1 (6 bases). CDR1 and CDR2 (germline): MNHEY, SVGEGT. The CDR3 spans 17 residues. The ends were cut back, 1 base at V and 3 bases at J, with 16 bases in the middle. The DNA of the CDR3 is TGTGCCAGCAGTTACTGCTTGCAGGGGTGGTACAATCAGCCCCAGCATTTT. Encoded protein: CASSYCLQGWYNQPQHF.

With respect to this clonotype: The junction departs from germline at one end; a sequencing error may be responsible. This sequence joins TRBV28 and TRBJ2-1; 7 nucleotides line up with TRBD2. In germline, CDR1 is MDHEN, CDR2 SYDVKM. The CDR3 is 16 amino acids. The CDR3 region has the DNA TGTGCCAGCAGTTTAAGCCCCAGCGGGACCTACGATGAGCAGTTCTTC. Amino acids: CASSLSPSGTYDEQFF. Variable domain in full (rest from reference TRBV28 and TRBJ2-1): DVKVTQSSRYLVKRTGEKVFLECVQDMDHENMFWYRQDPGLGLRLIYFSYDVKMKEKGDIPEGYSVSREKKERFSLILESASTNQTSMYLCASSLSPSGTYDEQFFGPGTRLTVL.

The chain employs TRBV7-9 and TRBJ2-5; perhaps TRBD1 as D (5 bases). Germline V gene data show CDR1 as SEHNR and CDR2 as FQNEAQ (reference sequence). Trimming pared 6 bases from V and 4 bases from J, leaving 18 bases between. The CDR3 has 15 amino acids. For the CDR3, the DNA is TGTGCCAGCAGTCCAGCAGAAGGGGCCGGAGAGACCCAGTACTTC. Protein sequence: CASSPAEGAGETQYF. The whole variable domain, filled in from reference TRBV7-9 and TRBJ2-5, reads DTGVSQNPRHKITKRGQNVTFRCDPISEHNRLYWYRQTLGQGPEFLTYFQNEAQLEKSRLLSDRFSAERPKGSFSTLEIQRTEQGDSAMYLCASSPAEGAGETQYFGPGTRLLVL.

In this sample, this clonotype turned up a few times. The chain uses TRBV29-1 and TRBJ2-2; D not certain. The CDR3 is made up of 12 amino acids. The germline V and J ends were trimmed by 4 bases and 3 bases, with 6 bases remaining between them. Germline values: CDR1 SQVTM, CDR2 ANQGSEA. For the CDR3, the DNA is TGCAGCGTTGGAGACTACACCGGGGAGCTGTTTTTT. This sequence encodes CSVGDYTGELFF.

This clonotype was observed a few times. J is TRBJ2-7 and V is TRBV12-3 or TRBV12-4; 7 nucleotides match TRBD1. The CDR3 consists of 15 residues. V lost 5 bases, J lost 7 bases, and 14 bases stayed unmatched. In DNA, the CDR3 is TGTGCCAGCAGTCCTCACGACAGGGCTTCGGAAGAGCAGTACTTC. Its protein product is CASSPHDRASEEQYF.

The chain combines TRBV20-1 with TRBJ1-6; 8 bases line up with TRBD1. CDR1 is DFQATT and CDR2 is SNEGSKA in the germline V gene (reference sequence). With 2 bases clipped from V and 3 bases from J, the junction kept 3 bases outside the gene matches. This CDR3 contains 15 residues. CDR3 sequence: CSARQGAHYNSPLHF. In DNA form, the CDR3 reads TGCAGTGCTAGACAGGGGGCGCACTATAATTCACCCCTCCACTTT.

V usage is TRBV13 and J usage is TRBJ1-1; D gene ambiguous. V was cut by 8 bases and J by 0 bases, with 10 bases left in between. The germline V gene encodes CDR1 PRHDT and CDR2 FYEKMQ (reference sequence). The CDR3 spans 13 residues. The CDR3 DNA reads TGTGCCAGCGCCCTGGGGATGAACACTGAAGCTTTCTTT. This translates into CASALGMNTEAFF.

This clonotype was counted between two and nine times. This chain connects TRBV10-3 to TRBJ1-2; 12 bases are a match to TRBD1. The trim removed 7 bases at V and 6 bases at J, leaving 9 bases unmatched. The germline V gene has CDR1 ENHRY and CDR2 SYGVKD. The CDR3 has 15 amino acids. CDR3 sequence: CAITPGQGAPDGYTF. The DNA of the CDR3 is TGTGCCATCACCCCGGGACAGGGGGCGCCTGATGGCTACACCTTC.

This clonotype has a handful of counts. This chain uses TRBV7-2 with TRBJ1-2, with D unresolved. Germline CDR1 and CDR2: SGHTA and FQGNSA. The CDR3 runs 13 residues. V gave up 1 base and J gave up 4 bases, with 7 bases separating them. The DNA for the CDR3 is TGTGCCAGCAGCTTAGACGCAAGCTATGGCTACACCTTC. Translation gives CASSLDASYGYTF.

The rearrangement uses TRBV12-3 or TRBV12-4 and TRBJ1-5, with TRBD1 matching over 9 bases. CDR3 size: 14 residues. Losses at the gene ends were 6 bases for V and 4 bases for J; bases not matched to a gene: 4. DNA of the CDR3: TGTGCCAGCAGGGACAGGGGTAAGAATCAGCCCCAGCATTTT. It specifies CASRDRGKNQPQHF.

CDR3 in amino acids: CASSPWGSRNEKLFF. Here the CDR3 DNA reads TGTGCCAGCAGCCCTTGGGGCAGCCGGAATGAAAAACTGTTTTTT. The chain carries TRBV7-9 and TRBJ1-4; weak D call: TRBD1 (5 bases). The CDR3 runs 15 residues. Trimming removed 5 bases from V and 5 bases from J, with 15 bases in between. Germline V gene sequence: CDR1 SEHNR, CDR2 FQNEAQ (reference sequence). Full variable domain (outside the CDR3, taken from reference TRBV7-9 and TRBJ1-4): DTGVSQNPRHKITKRGQNVTFRCDPISEHNRLYWYRQTLGQGPEFLTYFQNEAQLEKSRLLSDRFSAERPKGSFSTLEIQRTEQGDSAMYLCASSPWGSRNEKLFFGSGTQLSVL.